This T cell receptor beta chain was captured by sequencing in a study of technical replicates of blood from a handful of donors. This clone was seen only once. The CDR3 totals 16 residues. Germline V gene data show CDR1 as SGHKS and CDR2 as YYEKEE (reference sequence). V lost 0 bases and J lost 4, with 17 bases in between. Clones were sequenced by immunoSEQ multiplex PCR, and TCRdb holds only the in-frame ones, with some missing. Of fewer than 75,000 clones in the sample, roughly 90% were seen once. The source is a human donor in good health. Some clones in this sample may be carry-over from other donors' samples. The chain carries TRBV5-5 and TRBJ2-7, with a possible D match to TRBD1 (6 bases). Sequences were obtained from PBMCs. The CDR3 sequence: CASSLGSQQGIYEQYF. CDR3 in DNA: TGTGCCAGCAGCTTGGGGTCGCAGCAGGGGATATACGAGCAGTACTTC.